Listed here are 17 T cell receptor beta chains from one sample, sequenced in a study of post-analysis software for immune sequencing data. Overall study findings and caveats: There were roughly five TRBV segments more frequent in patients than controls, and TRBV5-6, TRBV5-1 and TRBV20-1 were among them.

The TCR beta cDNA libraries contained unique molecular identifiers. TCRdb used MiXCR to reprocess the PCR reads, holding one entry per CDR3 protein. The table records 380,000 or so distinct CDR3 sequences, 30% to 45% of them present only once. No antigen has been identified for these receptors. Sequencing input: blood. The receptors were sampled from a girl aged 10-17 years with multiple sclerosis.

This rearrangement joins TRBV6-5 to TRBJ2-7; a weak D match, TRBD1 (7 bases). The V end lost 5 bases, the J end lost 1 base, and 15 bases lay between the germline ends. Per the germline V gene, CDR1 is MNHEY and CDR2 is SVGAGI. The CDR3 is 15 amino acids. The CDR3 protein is CASSPRRDSSYEQYF. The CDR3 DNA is TGTGCCAGCAGTCCCCGGAGGGACAGTTCCTACGAGCAGTACTTC.

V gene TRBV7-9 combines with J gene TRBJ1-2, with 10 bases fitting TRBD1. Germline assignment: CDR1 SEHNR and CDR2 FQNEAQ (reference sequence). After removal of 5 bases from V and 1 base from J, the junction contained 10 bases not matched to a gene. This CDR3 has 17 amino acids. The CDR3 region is CASSPIGTGVINYGYTF. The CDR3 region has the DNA TGTGCCAGCAGCCCGATCGGGACAGGGGTAATTAACTATGGCTACACCTTC.

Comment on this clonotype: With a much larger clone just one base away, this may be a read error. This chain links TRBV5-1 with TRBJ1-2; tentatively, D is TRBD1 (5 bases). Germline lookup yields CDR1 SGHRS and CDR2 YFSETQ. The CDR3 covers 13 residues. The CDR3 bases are TGCGCCGGCAGCTTGTTGGGGGACGGTGGCTACACCTTC. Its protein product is CAGSLLGDGGYTF.

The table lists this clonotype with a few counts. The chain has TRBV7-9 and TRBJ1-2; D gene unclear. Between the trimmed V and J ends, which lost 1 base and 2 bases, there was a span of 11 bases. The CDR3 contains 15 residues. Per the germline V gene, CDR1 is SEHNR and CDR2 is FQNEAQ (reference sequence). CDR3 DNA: TGTGCCAGCAGCTTAGGACTGCGGAGAAACTATGGCTACACCTTC. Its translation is CASSLGLRRNYGYTF.

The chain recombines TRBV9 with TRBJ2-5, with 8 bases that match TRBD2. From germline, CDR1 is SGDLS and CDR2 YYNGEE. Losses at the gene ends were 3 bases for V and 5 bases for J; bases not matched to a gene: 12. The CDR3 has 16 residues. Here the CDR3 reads CASSAPGLGGQETQYF. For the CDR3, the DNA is TGTGCCAGCAGCGCACCGGGACTAGGAGGGCAGGAGACCCAGTACTTC.

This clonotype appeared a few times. This CDR3 is CASSRPPRNQETQYF. The DNA for the CDR3 is TGTGCCAGCAGCCGCCCACCTAGAAACCAAGAGACCCAGTACTTC. The genes are TRBV7-8 and TRBJ2-5; no clear D gene. Germline V CDR1 and CDR2: SGHVS, FQNEAQ. V lost 5 bases to trimming and J lost 0 bases, with 13 bases between them. The CDR3 is 15 residues long.

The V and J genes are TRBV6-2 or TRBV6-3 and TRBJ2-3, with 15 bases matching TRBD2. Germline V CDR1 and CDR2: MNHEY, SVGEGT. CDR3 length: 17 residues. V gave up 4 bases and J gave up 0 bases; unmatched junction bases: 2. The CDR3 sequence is CASSFGLAGGSTDTQYF. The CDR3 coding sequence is TGTGCCAGCAGTTTCGGACTAGCGGGGGGGAGCACAGATACGCAGTATTTT.

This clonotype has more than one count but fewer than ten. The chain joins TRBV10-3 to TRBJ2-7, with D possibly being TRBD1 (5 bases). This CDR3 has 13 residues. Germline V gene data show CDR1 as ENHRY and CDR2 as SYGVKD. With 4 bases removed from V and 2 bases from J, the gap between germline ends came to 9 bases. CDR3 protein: CAISVGQTYEQYF. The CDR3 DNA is TGTGCCATCAGTGTGGGGCAGACCTACGAGCAGTACTTC.

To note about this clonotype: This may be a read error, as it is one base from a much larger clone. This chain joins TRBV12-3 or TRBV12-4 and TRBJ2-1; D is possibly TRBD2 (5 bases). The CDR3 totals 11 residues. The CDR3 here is CVTQMGVEQFF. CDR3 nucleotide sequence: TGTGTCACCCAAATGGGAGTTGAGCAGTTCTTC.

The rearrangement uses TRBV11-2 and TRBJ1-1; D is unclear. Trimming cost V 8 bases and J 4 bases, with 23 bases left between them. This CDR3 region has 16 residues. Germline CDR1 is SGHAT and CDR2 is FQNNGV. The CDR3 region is CASAWRAATGGTEAFF. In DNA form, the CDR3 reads TGTGCCAGCGCCTGGAGGGCTGCCACCGGAGGCACTGAAGCTTTCTTT.

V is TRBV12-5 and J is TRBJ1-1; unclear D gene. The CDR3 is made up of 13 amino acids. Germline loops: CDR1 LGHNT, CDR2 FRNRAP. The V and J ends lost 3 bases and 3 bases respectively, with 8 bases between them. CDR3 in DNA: TGTGCTAGTGGTTTAAACACGCACACTGAAGCTTTCTTT. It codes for CASGLNTHTEAFF.

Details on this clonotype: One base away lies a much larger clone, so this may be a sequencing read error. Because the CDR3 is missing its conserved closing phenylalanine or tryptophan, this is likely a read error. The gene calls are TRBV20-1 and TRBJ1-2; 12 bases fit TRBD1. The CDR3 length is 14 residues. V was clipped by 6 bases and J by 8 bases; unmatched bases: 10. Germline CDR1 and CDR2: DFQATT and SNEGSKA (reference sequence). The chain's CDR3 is CSAGQGALMEGYTL. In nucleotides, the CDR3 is TGCAGTGCGGGACAGGGGGCCTTGATGGAGGGCTACACCTTA.

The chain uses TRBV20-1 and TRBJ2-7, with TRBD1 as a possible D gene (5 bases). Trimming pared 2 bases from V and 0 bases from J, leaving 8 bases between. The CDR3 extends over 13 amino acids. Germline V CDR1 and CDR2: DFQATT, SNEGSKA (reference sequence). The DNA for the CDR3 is TGCAGTGCTAGACAGGGCCTCTCCTACGAGCAGTACTTC. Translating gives CSARQGLSYEQYF.

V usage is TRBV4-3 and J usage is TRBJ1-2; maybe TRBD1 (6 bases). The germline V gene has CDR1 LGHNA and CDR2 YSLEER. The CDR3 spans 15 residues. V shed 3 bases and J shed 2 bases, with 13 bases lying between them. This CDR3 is CASSQGRGENYGYTF. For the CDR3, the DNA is TGCGCCAGCAGCCAGGGGAGGGGGGAAAACTATGGCTACACCTTC.

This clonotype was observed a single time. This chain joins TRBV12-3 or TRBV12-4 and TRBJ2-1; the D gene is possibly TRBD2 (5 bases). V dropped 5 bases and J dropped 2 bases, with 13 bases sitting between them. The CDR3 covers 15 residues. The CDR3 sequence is CASSIREGAYNEQFF. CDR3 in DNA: TGTGCCAGCAGTATCCGAGAGGGCGCCTACAATGAGCAGTTCTTC.

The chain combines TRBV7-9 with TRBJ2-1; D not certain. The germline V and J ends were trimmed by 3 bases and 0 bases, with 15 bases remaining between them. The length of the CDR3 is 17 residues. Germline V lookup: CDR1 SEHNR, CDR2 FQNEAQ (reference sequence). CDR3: CASSFLPQSSSYNEQFF. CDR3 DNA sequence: TGTGCCAGCAGCTTCCTCCCACAGTCAAGCTCCTACAATGAGCAGTTCTTC.

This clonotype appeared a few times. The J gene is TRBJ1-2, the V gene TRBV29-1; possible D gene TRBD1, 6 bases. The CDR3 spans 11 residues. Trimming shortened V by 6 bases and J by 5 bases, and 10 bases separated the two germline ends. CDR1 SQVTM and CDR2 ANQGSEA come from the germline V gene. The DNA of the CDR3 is TGCAGCGTCACAGGGCCTTATGGCTACACCTTC. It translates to CSVTGPYGYTF. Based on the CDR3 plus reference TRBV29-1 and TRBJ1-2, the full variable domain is SAVISQKPSRDICQRGTSLTIQCQVDSQVTMMFWYRQQPGQSLTLIATANQGSEATYESGFVIDKFPISRPNLTFSTLTVSNMSPEDSSIYLCSVTGPYGYTFGSGTRLTVV.